This T cell receptor beta chain was captured by sequencing in a study of OX40 agonist ivuxolimab in advanced cancers. Study-level background: Patients receiving dose escalation had hepatocellular carcinoma, melanoma, renal cell or head and neck cancer. Of the participants, under 50% had some prior anti-PD-1, anti-PD-L1 or anti-CTLA-4 therapy, which was allowed. Whole-study results and caveats: Antigen specificity of clonally expanded peripheral T cells was not established. Clones of CD4+ and CD8+ blood T cells grew by week 6 at doses of 0.1 to 3.0 mg/kg.

Sequencing was performed with immunoSEQ multiplex PCR; in TCRdb, only in-frame clones are kept and a portion is missing. The profile shows 55,000 to 80,000 clones, about 88% of them singletons. As for this clone: As yet, its antigen is unknown.

The sample here was CD4+ or CD8+ T cells sorted from blood, taken in a trial of the OX40 agonist ivuxolimab. This clonotype originated in an adult with an advanced solid tumor such as melanoma, head and neck, liver or kidney cancer.

Written as DNA, the CDR3 is TGTGCCAGCAGCTACGACAGGGAAGGCTACACCTTC. Translation gives CASSYDREGYTF. J is TRBJ1-2 and V is TRBV7-2; 7 nucleotides agree with TRBD1. Germline CDR1 and CDR2: SGHTA and FQGNSA. Trimming at V came to 4 bases and at J to 8 bases, leaving 4 bases not matched to a gene. The CDR3 is 12 amino acids.